One sample yielded the 8 T cell receptor beta chains listed below, sequenced in a study of blood T cells in healthy people across ages. Combining a sample-barcoded 5' primer with a J-beta primer mix, a second PCR ran for about 7 to 12 cycles. TCRdb analysed the 5' RACE reads with MiXCR anew, one entry per CDR3 protein. Of 1.4 million or so distinct CDR3 sequences in the sample, roughly 43% were seen once. Sequencing was performed on blood. The source is a young woman in good health.

On this clonotype: A single base separates this from a much larger clone, so it may be a read error. The chain has TRBV9 and TRBJ2-1, with 8 positions matching TRBD2. The CDR3 covers 14 residues. V was clipped by 6 bases and J by 4 bases; unmatched bases: 6. Per the germline V gene, CDR1 is SGDLS and CDR2 is YYNGEE. CDR3 amino acids: CASTAGGLYNEQFF. CDR3 bases: TGTGCCAGCACCGCGGGGGGACTTTACAATGAGCAGTTCTTC.

This clonotype was observed a handful of times. V usage is TRBV5-6 and J usage is TRBJ2-5; D gene unclear. CDR3 length: 15 amino acids. The V gene's germline CDR1 is SGHDT and CDR2 YYEEEE. V was shortened by 0 bases and J by 3 bases, with 12 bases between the two germline ends. The CDR3 coding sequence is TGTGCCAGCAGCTTGGGGAGCTTTCCAGAAGAGACCCAGTACTTC. This encodes CASSLGSFPEETQYF.

The CDR3 DNA is TGTGCCACCAGCAGGGAGCGGAGAGGCACAGATACGCAGTATTTT. Protein sequence: CATSRERRGTDTQYF. V is TRBV15 and J is TRBJ2-3; the D gene is possibly TRBD2 (5 bases). V gave up 3 bases and J gave up 1 base, with 11 bases separating them. This CDR3 contains 15 residues. The germline V gene has CDR1 LNHNV and CDR2 YYDKDF (reference sequence).

In this sample, this clonotype turned up a few times. The chain couples TRBV18 to TRBJ2-5; D not certain. Trimming cost V 4 bases and J 2 bases, with 8 bases left between them. This CDR3 spans 13 amino acids. Germline V gene data show CDR1 as KGHSH and CDR2 as LQKENI. In DNA form, the CDR3 reads TGTGCCAGCTCACGCGGCGAGCAAGAGACCCAGTACTTC. It encodes CASSRGEQETQYF.

The rearrangement joins TRBV7-9 to TRBJ1-2; a possible D gene is TRBD1 (5 bases). The CDR3 has 15 amino acids. The V and J ends lost 5 bases and 1 base respectively, with 14 bases between them. CDR1 and CDR2 from the germline V gene are SEHNR and FQNEAQ (reference sequence). The DNA for the CDR3 is TGTGCCAGCAGCCCAAGGGGCAGCCTTAACTATGGCTACACCTTC. Residues: CASSPRGSLNYGYTF.

This clonotype was observed at least ten times. The chain is built from TRBV28 and TRBJ1-2; D is undetermined. The CDR3 covers 14 residues. Between the trimmed V and J ends, which lost 5 bases and 6 bases, there was a span of 16 bases. CDR1 and CDR2 (germline): MDHEN, SYDVKM. The CDR3 protein is CASSPTHLGNGYTF. In DNA, the CDR3 is TGTGCCAGCAGTCCCACCCACTTAGGCAATGGCTACACCTTC.

The rearrangement uses TRBV20-1 and TRBJ1-1, with unresolved D. The V end lost 0 bases, the J end lost 4 bases, and 12 bases lay between the germline ends. The CDR3 runs 14 residues. From germline, CDR1 is DFQATT and CDR2 SNEGSKA (reference sequence). The CDR3 region has the DNA TGCAGTGCTAGAGATGACGGGTTAAGCACTGAAGCTTTCTTT. The encoded protein is CSARDDGLSTEAFF.

The chain carries TRBV4-1 and TRBJ2-7; 8 bases line up with TRBD1. The CDR3 loop spans 15 amino acids. Unmatched junction bases numbered 7, after V lost 4 bases and J lost 2 bases. CDR1 and CDR2 (germline): MGHRA, YSYEKL. The CDR3 sequence: CASSRQDRGAYEQYF. In DNA form, the CDR3 reads TGCGCCAGCAGCCGACAAGACAGGGGTGCCTACGAGCAGTACTTC.